One T cell receptor beta chain is described in this entry. Antigen: not known. This sample is drawn from a study of shared clonotypes between healthy human individuals. Study observations and caveats: The generation probabilities recorded for non-shared clonotypes fell below those of clonotypes shared by all four donors.

Sequencing used immunoSEQ multiplex PCR; TCRdb keeps in-frame clones, though not all of them. The sample contains more than 2,000,000 clones, approximately 95% of which appear only once. The V gene lost 4 bases and the J gene lost 6 bases, with 16 bases spanning the gap. The germline gives CDR1 GTSNPN, CDR2 SVGIG (reference sequence). This CDR3 is 14 amino acids long. The TCR comes from a man in his late teens or twenties in good health. Some clones in this sample may be carry-over from other donors' samples. Sequencing input: naive CD4+ T cells from PBMCs. Noted subset: CD45RA+ positively selected. The gene calls are TRBV30 and TRBJ2-1; a possible D gene is TRBD1 (6 bases). DNA for the CDR3: TGTGCCTGGAACTCGGACCGAGGGGGCAATGAGCAGTTCTTC. This translates into CAWNSDRGGNEQFF.